In its sample, the clone carrying this TCR beta chain was seen a few times. Germline CDR1 and CDR2: SNHLY and FYNNEI. The CDR3 covers 16 residues. V lost 7 bases to trimming and J lost 4 bases; unmatched junction nucleotides: 10. The data derive from a study of blood T cell repertoires in COVID-19. As for the study in general: T cells, B-cell-depleted T cells, or PBMCs supplied cDNA or gDNA.

Libraries were prepared by immunoSEQ multiplex PCR; TCRdb keeps only in-frame clonotypes and omits some of them. Among roughly 100,000 clones listed, approximately 90% were seen once. The chain joins TRBV2 to TRBJ2-2; 9 bases map to TRBD2. The material sequenced was peripheral blood. The sequence derives from a man aged 45-65 years with active COVID-19. The CDR3 region is CASKGSGGPITGELFF. As DNA, the CDR3 is TGTGCCAGCAAGGGGAGCGGGGGGCCGATCACCGGGGAGCTGTTTTTT.